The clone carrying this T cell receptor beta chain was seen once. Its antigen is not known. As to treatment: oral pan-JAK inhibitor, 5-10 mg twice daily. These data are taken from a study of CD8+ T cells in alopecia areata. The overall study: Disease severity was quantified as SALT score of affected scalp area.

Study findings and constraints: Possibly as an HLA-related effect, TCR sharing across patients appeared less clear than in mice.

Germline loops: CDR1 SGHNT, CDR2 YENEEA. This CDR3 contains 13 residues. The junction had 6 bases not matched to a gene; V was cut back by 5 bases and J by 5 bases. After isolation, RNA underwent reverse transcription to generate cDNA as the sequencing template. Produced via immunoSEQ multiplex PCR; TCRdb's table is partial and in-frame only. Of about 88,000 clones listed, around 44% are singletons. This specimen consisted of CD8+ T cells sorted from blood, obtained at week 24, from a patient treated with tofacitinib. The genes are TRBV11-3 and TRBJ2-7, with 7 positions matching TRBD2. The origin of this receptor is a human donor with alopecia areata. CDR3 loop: CASSHREENEQYF. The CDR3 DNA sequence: TGTGCCAGCAGCCACCGGGAGGAGAACGAGCAGTACTTC.